Listed here is a single T cell receptor beta chain. The library attached unique molecular identifiers to individual cDNA molecules. In the authors' methods: The median was about 100,000 TCRs per sample, ranging about 23,224 to 690,600. Each CDR3 protein gets one entry after TCRdb re-called the RACE reads with MiXCR. TCRdb, not the authors, supplied the V and J calls. The sample includes 200,000 to 300,000 distinct CDR3 sequences, around 9.3% seen only once; the top ten take roughly 2.5%. This sample was included in a study of human T cells and chemical hapten exposure. Overall study context: Sensitizing treatment utilized 2% DPC over a roughly 2 cm by roughly 2 cm portion of upper inner arm skin.

The CDR3 has 18 amino acids. CDR1 and CDR2 from the germline V gene are MNHEY and SMNVEV (reference sequence). V lost 5 bases to trimming and J lost 3 bases; unmatched junction nucleotides: 12. Regarding time point: pre-sensitization, week 0. The treatment was: therapeutic diphenylcyclopropenone sensitization with weekly scalp DPC. The chain has TRBV27 and TRBJ2-2; 10 nucleotides agree with TRBD2. The sequence was obtained from a middle-aged woman with alopecia areata. Some clones in this sample may be carry-over from other donors' samples. The source was whole blood, collected in connection with sensitization to the hapten diphenylcyclopropenone (DPC). DNA for the CDR3: TGTGCCAGCAGTCCCCCGCCCGAACTAGCGGGATACACCGGGGAGCTGTTTTTT. Its protein is CASSPPPELAGYTGELFF.